These T cell receptor beta chains were read from a single sample in a study of T-cell reconstitution after alpha-beta-depleted transplantation in children. TCRdb re-called the PCR reads through MiXCR, storing one row per CDR3 protein. The table shows hundreds of thousands of distinct CDR3 sequences, with approximately 15% occurring only once. The material was PBMCs, mostly from graft donor cells, obtained 360 days after TCRalphabeta/CD19-depleted stem cell transplant. The receptors shown here come from a male patient younger than 18 who had a stem cell transplant for acute lymphoblastic leukemia, so the T cells may come from the graft donor. Each CDR3 is given with its conserved first and last residue. The D gene is left open where the match is weak. Some rows mark clone size as missing; the rest say once, few, many or name a class of expanded clone.

len,d_gene,j_gene,v_gene,abundance,CDR3nt,CDR3aa
14,NA,TRBJ1-5,TRBV20-1,NA,TGCAGTGCCACTAGGGGCGCGACCTCTCAGCCCCAGCATTTT,CSATRGATSQPQHF
14,NA,TRBJ2-7,TRBV7-6,NA,TGTGCCAGCAGCTTAAGCGAGGTCCAGTACGAGCAGTACTTC,CASSLSEVQYEQYF
14,NA,TRBJ2-7,TRBV27,NA,TGTGCCAGCAGTTTAAACGGGGTAATGAGTGAGCAGTACTTC,CASSLNGVMSEQYF
16,TRBD2,TRBJ2-2,TRBV13,NA,TGTGCCAGCAGCTTAGGGGCGGGAGGGCCCACCGGGGAGCTGTTTTTT,CASSLGAGGPTGELFF
18,NA,TRBJ2-7,TRBV11-2,few,TGTGCCAGCAGCTTAGGATTGGAGCCCGGGACTGCCCCCTACGAGCAGTACTTC,CASSLGLEPGTAPYEQYF
15,NA,TRBJ1-1,TRBV5-4,few,TGTGCCAGCAGCTTGGCCCGGGGCGCGGGCACTGAAGCTTTCTTT,CASSLARGAGTEAFF
16,NA,TRBJ2-5,TRBV11-2,few,TGTGCCAGCAGCCCCTTCTGGGCGAAGGAACGGGAGACCCAGTACTTC,CASSPFWAKERETQYF
17,TRBD1,TRBJ2-6,TRBV5-1,NA,TGCGCCAGCAGCTCTCCGGGACAGCTAGCAGGGGCCAACGTCCTGACTTTC,CASSSPGQLAGANVLTF
11,NA,TRBJ2-1,TRBV5-4,NA,TGTGCCAGCAGCTGGGGGGGGGGCCAGTTCTTC,CASSWGGGQFF
13,NA,TRBJ2-7,TRBV20-1,few,TGCAGTGCTAGAGGTCGGGCCTCCTACGAGCAGTACTTC,CSARGRASYEQYF
16,TRBD2,TRBJ2-7,TRBV3-1,few,TGTGCCAGCAGACCGAAAGGGACTAGCGGGCTCCTGGAGCAGTACTTC,CASRPKGTSGLLEQYF
19,TRBD2,TRBJ2-1,TRBV5-1,NA,TGCGCCAGCAGCTTGACACTAGCGGGAAGGGCCCCCTCCTACAATGAGCAGTTCTTC,CASSLTLAGRAPSYNEQFF
12,NA,TRBJ2-2,TRBV2,NA,TGTGCCAGCAGTACGGAGCGCGGGGAGCTGTTTTTT,CASSTERGELFF
11,NA,TRBJ2-1,TRBV29-1,few,TGCAGCGTTGGACTGCGGTATGAGCAGTTCTTC,CSVGLRYEQFF
12,TRBD1,TRBJ1-1,TRBV27,many,TGTGCCAGCAGTTCTACAGGGGGCGAAGCTTTCTTT,CASSSTGGEAFF
14,TRBD2,TRBJ2-1,TRBV12-3/TRBV12-4,many,TGTGCCAGCAGAGAAGGACTAGTTCCCAATGAGCAGTTCTTC,CASREGLVPNEQFF
19,TRBD2,TRBJ2-1,TRBV24-1,many,TGTGCCACCAGTGAGGCGGGACTAGCGGGAGGTTTCTCCTACAATGAGCAGTTCTTC,CATSEAGLAGGFSYNEQFF
13,NA,TRBJ1-2,TRBV6-5,NA,TGTGCCAGCAGTTACTCGAAAGGGGAAGGCTACACCTTC,CASSYSKGEGYTF
16,TRBD1,TRBJ1-3,TRBV7-2,few,TGTGCCAGCAGCTTTCACAGGGGGTGGAATGGAAACACCATATATTTT,CASSFHRGWNGNTIYF
15,NA,TRBJ2-3,TRBV20-1,NA,TGCAGTGCCCACTCCAGCGGGTATAGCACAGATACGCAGTATTTT,CSAHSSGYSTDTQYF
19,TRBD2,TRBJ2-1,TRBV12-3/TRBV12-4,few,TGTGCCAGCAGGCCAAACACCAGAGGACTAGCGGGAGTACCCAATGAGCAGTTCTTC,CASRPNTRGLAGVPNEQFF
14,NA,TRBJ2-7,TRBV5-6,many,TGTGCCAGCAGCTTGGTCGGTCCAGGGAACGAGCAGTACTTC,CASSLVGPGNEQYF
13,NA,TRBJ2-7,TRBV2,NA,TGTGCCAGCAAAGAGCGACACTCCTACGAGCAGTACTTC,CASKERHSYEQYF
16,NA,TRBJ2-4,TRBV20-1,NA,TGCAGTGCTAAGACTGCAGGAGCCCCGGCCATTGGGCGTGGGTACTTC,CSAKTAGAPAIGRGYF
14,TRBD2,TRBJ2-2,TRBV30,few,TGTGCCTGGAGTGTGTGGGAGGGCCGCGGGGAGCTGTTTTTT,CAWSVWEGRGELFF
15,NA,TRBJ2-2,TRBV20-1,NA,TGCAGTGCTAGGGGGATGGGAAGACTTGCCGGGGAGCTGTTTTTT,CSARGMGRLAGELFF
13,NA,TRBJ1-2,TRBV5-5,few,TGTGCCAGCAGCTTCTCCGGGGACTATGGCTACACCTTC,CASSFSGDYGYTF
15,TRBD2,TRBJ2-1,TRBV12-3/TRBV12-4,few,TGTGCCAGCAGTTTAGGCGGGAGGCTCTTCAATGAGCAGTTCTTC,CASSLGGRLFNEQFF
13,TRBD1,TRBJ2-2,TRBV10-1,few,TGCGCCAGCAGTAGACAGGGCACCGGGGAGCTGTTTTTT,CASSRQGTGELFF